A selection of T cell receptor beta chains follows, all from one sample in a study of T cells in tuberculosis. The method was immunoSEQ multiplex PCR; TCRdb's version includes in-frame clones alone and lacks a portion of them. This table holds 55,000 to 60,000 clones, approximately 88% found once. The sequenced sample consisted of CD1b-GMM tetramer-negative cells sorted from PBMCs. Receptors originate from an adult woman with latent tuberculosis. CDR3s include the opening cysteine and the closing phenylalanine or tryptophan. A D gene is named only where the DNA matches it firmly. Size values are once, few and many counts, or a class for expanded clones, and some rows have none.

d_gene: .; j_gene: TRBJ1-1; v_gene: TRBV4-3; abundance: .; CDR3nt: TGCGCCAGCAGCCAAGATCAGGGCCTGAACACTGAAGCTTTCTTT; CDR3aa: CASSQDQGLNTEAFF
d_gene: TRBD2; j_gene: TRBJ2-7; v_gene: TRBV6-8; abundance: .; CDR3nt: TGTGCCAGCAGTTACCCAGCGGGGAGGTACGAGCAGTACTTC; CDR3aa: CASSYPAGRYEQYF
d_gene: TRBD2; j_gene: TRBJ2-7; v_gene: TRBV19; abundance: .; CDR3nt: TGTGCCAGTAGTTCAAGGACGAGTAGCGGGGCGCCTTACGAGCAGTACTTC; CDR3aa: CASSSRTSSGAPYEQYF
d_gene: .; j_gene: TRBJ1-4; v_gene: TRBV7-2; abundance: .; CDR3nt: TGTGCCAGCAGCTGGGGAGGAGGGCAGGAAAAACTGTTTTTT; CDR3aa: CASSWGGGQEKLFF
d_gene: .; j_gene: TRBJ1-2; v_gene: TRBV5-6; abundance: .; CDR3nt: TGTGCCAGCAGCTTGCGAGGAAGCGGAGGGTATGGCTACACCTTC; CDR3aa: CASSLRGSGGYGYTF
d_gene: .; j_gene: TRBJ1-5; v_gene: TRBV28; abundance: .; CDR3nt: TGTGCCAGCAGCCCAACAGGTCCCCGCAATCAGCCCCAGCATTTT; CDR3aa: CASSPTGPRNQPQHF
d_gene: TRBD2; j_gene: TRBJ2-1; v_gene: TRBV15; abundance: .; CDR3nt: TGTGCCACCAGCAGGGGGTGGGGCGGGGGGTACAATGAGCAGTTCTTC; CDR3aa: CATSRGWGGGYNEQFF
d_gene: .; j_gene: TRBJ2-1; v_gene: TRBV4-3; abundance: .; CDR3nt: TGCGCCAGCAGCCAAGGACCAGGCCCCCCGTTCTTC; CDR3aa: CASSQGPGPPFF
d_gene: TRBD2; j_gene: TRBJ2-3; v_gene: TRBV5-1; abundance: .; CDR3nt: TGCGCCAGCAGCCGGGGGGGGGCCTCAGATACGCAGTATTTT; CDR3aa: CASSRGGASDTQYF
d_gene: .; j_gene: TRBJ2-3; v_gene: TRBV5-6; abundance: once; CDR3nt: TGTGCCAGCAGCTTGCGTGATGGACTAGATACGCAGTATTTT; CDR3aa: CASSLRDGLDTQYF
d_gene: .; j_gene: TRBJ1-2; v_gene: TRBV23-1; abundance: .; CDR3nt: TGCGCCAGCAGTCAAATCAAAACAGCTAACTATGGCTACACCTTC; CDR3aa: CASSQIKTANYGYTF
d_gene: .; j_gene: TRBJ2-2; v_gene: TRBV9; abundance: .; CDR3nt: TGTGCCAGCAGCGTAGGGCACACCGGGGAGCTGTTTTTT; CDR3aa: CASSVGHTGELFF
d_gene: .; j_gene: TRBJ1-4; v_gene: TRBV10-3; abundance: .; CDR3nt: TGTGCCATCAGTGAGGCGCGGGTCAGGAATGAAAAACTGTTTTTT; CDR3aa: CAISEARVRNEKLFF
d_gene: TRBD1; j_gene: TRBJ1-4; v_gene: TRBV4-3; abundance: .; CDR3nt: TGCGCCAGCAGCCAAGTTAGTGGACAGGGGGAAAAACTGTTTTTT; CDR3aa: CASSQVSGQGEKLFF
d_gene: TRBD1; j_gene: TRBJ2-5; v_gene: TRBV7-6; abundance: .; CDR3nt: TGTGCCAGCAGCCGTGACAGGGTAGAGGAGACCCAGTACTTC; CDR3aa: CASSRDRVEETQYF
d_gene: TRBD2; j_gene: TRBJ2-7; v_gene: TRBV7-3; abundance: .; CDR3nt: TGTGCCAGCAGCTCAACCAGCGGGACTTCCTACGAGCAGTACTTC; CDR3aa: CASSSTSGTSYEQYF
d_gene: TRBD2; j_gene: TRBJ2-7; v_gene: TRBV7-2; abundance: .; CDR3nt: TGTGCCAGCAGCTTTTCGGGAGGGAGACACTACGAGCAGTACTTC; CDR3aa: CASSFSGGRHYEQYF
d_gene: TRBD1; j_gene: TRBJ2-5; v_gene: TRBV14; abundance: .; CDR3nt: TGTGCCAGCAGCCAAGATGGGGACAGACAAGAGACCCAGTACTTC; CDR3aa: CASSQDGDRQETQYF
d_gene: .; j_gene: TRBJ2-7; v_gene: TRBV6-5; abundance: once; CDR3nt: TGTGCCAGCAGTTCAGGGGTGAGGTACGAGCAGTACTTC; CDR3aa: CASSSGVRYEQYF
d_gene: .; j_gene: TRBJ1-2; v_gene: TRBV7-2; abundance: .; CDR3nt: TGTGCCAGCAGCCCCCGGTTGAGAGATCTTTACGACTATGGCTACACCTTC; CDR3aa: CASSPRLRDLYDYGYTF
d_gene: TRBD2; j_gene: TRBJ2-5; v_gene: TRBV19; abundance: .; CDR3nt: TGTGCCAGTAGTATAGGTAGCGGGGCCCAAGAGACCCAGTACTTC; CDR3aa: CASSIGSGAQETQYF
d_gene: .; j_gene: TRBJ2-1; v_gene: TRBV4-2; abundance: .; CDR3nt: TGTGCCAGCAGCCAAGCTCACGGGGGGCGGAACAATGAGCAGTTCTTC; CDR3aa: CASSQAHGGRNNEQFF
d_gene: .; j_gene: TRBJ2-7; v_gene: TRBV11-3; abundance: .; CDR3nt: TGTGCCAGCAGCTTAGCGCGGGGGCCCGACGAGCAGTACTTC; CDR3aa: CASSLARGPDEQYF
d_gene: .; j_gene: TRBJ1-2; v_gene: TRBV6-6; abundance: once; CDR3nt: TGTGCCAGCAGTCACAGGGTCCGGGGAGGCTACACCTTC; CDR3aa: CASSHRVRGGYTF
d_gene: TRBD1; j_gene: TRBJ2-7; v_gene: TRBV7-3; abundance: .; CDR3nt: TGTGCCAGCAGCCCGGGGCAGGGGGCCTACGAGCAGTACTTC; CDR3aa: CASSPGQGAYEQYF
d_gene: TRBD1; j_gene: TRBJ1-1; v_gene: TRBV18; abundance: .; CDR3nt: TGTGCCAGCTCACTTATGACAGGGGGCGCGAACACTGAAGCTTTCTTT; CDR3aa: CASSLMTGGANTEAFF
d_gene: .; j_gene: TRBJ2-7; v_gene: TRBV6-6; abundance: .; CDR3nt: TGTGCCAGCAGTTACTCCCGCGACAGTCCCTACGAGCAGTACTTC; CDR3aa: CASSYSRDSPYEQYF
d_gene: TRBD2; j_gene: TRBJ2-5; v_gene: TRBV5-1; abundance: .; CDR3nt: TGCGCCAGCAGCTTGGGGACTAGCGGGAGAGGCCAGTACTTC; CDR3aa: CASSLGTSGRGQYF
d_gene: .; j_gene: TRBJ2-1; v_gene: TRBV6-1; abundance: .; CDR3nt: TGTGCCAGCAGTGAAACTATCCCCAATGAGCAGTTCTTC; CDR3aa: CASSETIPNEQFF
d_gene: .; j_gene: TRBJ1-1; v_gene: TRBV2; abundance: few; CDR3nt: TGTGCCAGCAGTCCGAGCTGGTGGTCAGGGAACACTGAAGCTTTCTTT; CDR3aa: CASSPSWWSGNTEAFF
d_gene: TRBD2; j_gene: TRBJ2-2; v_gene: TRBV18; abundance: few; CDR3nt: TGTGCCAGCTCACCAATAGCGGGGCAGAACACCGGGGAGCTGTTTTTT; CDR3aa: CASSPIAGQNTGELFF
d_gene: .; j_gene: TRBJ2-7; v_gene: TRBV11-2; abundance: .; CDR3nt: TGTGCCAGCAGCCGAGCCGGGAACTCCTACGAGCAGTACTTC; CDR3aa: CASSRAGNSYEQYF
d_gene: TRBD1; j_gene: TRBJ2-1; v_gene: TRBV2; abundance: once; CDR3nt: TGTGCCACCGGCTCGACAGGGTTTACCTACAATGAGCAGTTCTTC; CDR3aa: CATGSTGFTYNEQFF
d_gene: .; j_gene: TRBJ1-2; v_gene: TRBV13; abundance: .; CDR3nt: TGTGCCAGCAGCGACCGGGACAAACCCCACTATGGCTACACCTTC; CDR3aa: CASSDRDKPHYGYTF
d_gene: TRBD2; j_gene: TRBJ2-7; v_gene: TRBV4-3; abundance: .; CDR3nt: TGCGCCAGCAGCCTGACTAGCGGGAGCATTTACGAGCAGTACTTC; CDR3aa: CASSLTSGSIYEQYF
d_gene: .; j_gene: TRBJ1-2; v_gene: TRBV5-1; abundance: .; CDR3nt: TGCGCCAGCAGCTTGGCGACAGGACAGTATGGCTACACCTTC; CDR3aa: CASSLATGQYGYTF
d_gene: TRBD2; j_gene: TRBJ2-1; v_gene: TRBV4-1; abundance: .; CDR3nt: TGCGCCAGCAGCCAAGATCGGGAGGCGGGAGGTTACAATGAGCAGTTCTTC; CDR3aa: CASSQDREAGGYNEQFF
d_gene: .; j_gene: TRBJ2-7; v_gene: TRBV4-3; abundance: .; CDR3nt: TGCGCCAGCAGCCAGGACTTATCATCCTACGAGCAGTACTTC; CDR3aa: CASSQDLSSYEQYF
d_gene: TRBD2; j_gene: TRBJ2-7; v_gene: TRBV29-1; abundance: .; CDR3nt: TGCAGCGCAACCCGGACTAGCGCCTCCTACGAGCAGTACTTC; CDR3aa: CSATRTSASYEQYF
d_gene: .; j_gene: TRBJ2-3; v_gene: TRBV7-8; abundance: .; CDR3nt: TGTGCCAGCAGAGAAGCGGGTCACACAGATACGCAGTATTTT; CDR3aa: CASREAGHTDTQYF
d_gene: .; j_gene: TRBJ2-7; v_gene: TRBV14; abundance: .; CDR3nt: TGTGCCAGCAGCCAAGATAGAGGGCGCGAGCAGTACTTC; CDR3aa: CASSQDRGREQYF
d_gene: TRBD2; j_gene: TRBJ2-5; v_gene: TRBV19; abundance: few; CDR3nt: TGTGCCAGTGCTATGCGGGGGGGCGAGACCCAGTACTTC; CDR3aa: CASAMRGGETQYF
d_gene: TRBD1; j_gene: TRBJ1-1; v_gene: TRBV12-5; abundance: .; CDR3nt: TGTGCTAGTGCCCTGGGACAGATAAACACTGAAGCTTTCTTT; CDR3aa: CASALGQINTEAFF
d_gene: .; j_gene: TRBJ2-1; v_gene: TRBV18; abundance: .; CDR3nt: TGTGCCAGCTCCCTGGTACCCTCGGATGAGCAGTTCTTC; CDR3aa: CASSLVPSDEQFF
d_gene: .; j_gene: TRBJ1-1; v_gene: TRBV14; abundance: .; CDR3nt: TGTGCCAGCAGCCAAGTTAGGGCAGGGTGGATGAACACTGAAGCTTTCTTT; CDR3aa: CASSQVRAGWMNTEAFF
d_gene: TRBD1; j_gene: TRBJ2-6; v_gene: TRBV5-6; abundance: .; CDR3nt: TGTGCCAGCAGCTGGGGACAGGGGTCTGGGGCCAACGTCCTGACTTTC; CDR3aa: CASSWGQGSGANVLTF
d_gene: TRBD1; j_gene: TRBJ1-1; v_gene: TRBV30; abundance: .; CDR3nt: TGTGCCTGGGACCAACAGGGGGGCCTAACTGAAGCTTTCTTT; CDR3aa: CAWDQQGGLTEAFF